Given below is one T cell receptor beta chain in context. Ten or more counts support this clonotype. It has no known antigen specificity. The input lacks base qualities; no much larger clone sits a single base away. The library relied on 5' RACE. Sequencing relied on a NextSeq 500. The TCR library protocol attached a unique molecular identifier to each TCR cDNA molecule to allow correction of PCR and sequencing errors. Concerning the study's data processing: Decombinator tools were used for TCR identification, UMI-based error correction and CDR3 extraction. TCRs above a frequency of 2 per 1,000, corresponding to the top 1% of the tumor frequency distribution, were defined as expanded. Rényi diversity was computed with the R vegan package after subsampling each repertoire 100 times to 5,000 TCRs. To build CDR3 similarity networks, amino acid triplet string-kernel similarity was used, and CDR3s were connected when their pairwise similarity was above 0.82. In TCRdb, the public reads were trimmed at Q25 with fastp and aligned with MiXCR, with productive beta chains retained. Each entry is one CDR3 protein sequence, shown with its most common DNA and genes. These V and J calls rely on TCRdb rather than the paper's analysis. In all, the sample holds 20,000 or so distinct CDR3 sequences, and more than 8.5% of those were seen once. 36% of the sample goes to the ten largest clones.

The CDR3 spans 14 residues, from the cysteine through the phenylalanine. The sequence is cut down to CDR3 DNA, 42 bases in frame from base 1. V is shortened by 2 bases, J by 5 bases, and the region joining them spans 9 bases. According to the germline V gene, CDR1 reads SGHTA and CDR2 reads FQGNSA. The sample originates from a study of spatial heterogeneity in lung cancer (dated by TCRdb to 2018 to 2020). Regarding the study in general: Donors were 72 patients with early-stage, untreated non-small cell lung cancer from the lung TRACERx cohort. Follow-up PBMC samples were sequenced whenever available, and the median time to follow-up was about 24 months after resection. More beta-chain than alpha-chain transcripts were consistently detected, likely reflecting higher beta-chain transcript abundance. In the raw uncorrected reads, each unique combination of TCR and UMI appeared more than ten times on average. TCR alpha and beta repertoires were quantitatively compared across multiple tumor regions, matched nontumor lung and blood in non-small cell lung cancer. Nonsynonymous mutation counts, determined by whole-exome sequencing of tumor tissue, were related to features of the TCR repertoire. Both alpha and beta chains were TCR-sequenced in samples taken at surgery, namely 220 tumor regions, around 61 matched nontumor lung samples and about 52 PBMC samples. What the study reported, not specific to this receptor: Ubiquitous expanded tumor TCRs showed up in blood more often at tumor resection than at routine follow-up. Confirming at a functional level the hypothesis that regional TCRs recognize regional mutations was considered to require additional single-cell paired TCR alpha and beta sequencing. Only 13 to 15 patients were included in the comparisons of baseline and follow-up blood repertoires.

The time point label of this sample denotes: blood at routine non-recurrence follow-up after resection. Without any cell sorting, TCR sequencing was performed on whole RNA extracted either from tumor and nontumor lung tissue or from cryopreserved PBMC samples. Only patients with enough RNA available from two or more tumor regions were chosen for TCR sequencing. This sample comprised PBMCs, obtained at follow-up. This TCR came from a female donor with early-stage non-small cell lung cancer. The sequence links TRBV7-2 to TRBJ1-4; no D gene call is confident. The CDR3 protein is CASSLNGPNEKLFF. Here is the DNA: TGTGCCAGCAGCTTAAACGGACCGAATGAAAAACTGTTTTTT.